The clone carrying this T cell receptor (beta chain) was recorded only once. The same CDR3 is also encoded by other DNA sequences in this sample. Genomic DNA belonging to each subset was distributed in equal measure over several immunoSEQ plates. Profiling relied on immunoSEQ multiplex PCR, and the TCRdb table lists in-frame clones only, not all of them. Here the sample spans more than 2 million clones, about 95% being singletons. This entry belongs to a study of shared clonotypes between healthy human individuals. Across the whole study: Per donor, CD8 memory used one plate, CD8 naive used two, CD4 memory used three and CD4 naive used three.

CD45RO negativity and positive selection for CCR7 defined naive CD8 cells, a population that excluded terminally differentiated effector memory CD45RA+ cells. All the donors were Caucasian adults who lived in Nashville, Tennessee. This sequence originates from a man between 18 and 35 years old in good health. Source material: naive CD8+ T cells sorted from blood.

In DNA form, the CDR3 reads TGTGCCAGCAGCTTAGGGGGACTAGCCGTTTACGAGCAGTACTTC. It codes for CASSLGGLAVYEQYF. The V and J genes are TRBV13 and TRBJ2-7, with TRBD2 matching 9 bases. The ends lost 0 bases at V and 4 bases at J; junction bases unmatched: 4. The CDR3 has 15 amino acids. Germline CDR1 reads PRHDT; CDR2 reads FYEKMQ (reference sequence).